The clone carrying this TCR beta chain was counted at least ten times. These data are taken from a study of T cell repertoires in cytomegalovirus infection. TCRdb re-called the reads through MiXCR, storing one row per CDR3 protein. The sample has around 630,000 distinct CDR3 sequences; more than 20% are singletons. The TCR comes from a human donor in good health (CMV status not recorded). Some clones in this sample may be carry-over from other donors' samples. Sequenced: CD8+ T cells from PBMCs.

The CDR3 nucleotides are TGTGCCAGCACCCTATGGGACAGGGGTTTCACCGGGGAGCTGTTTTTT. Its translation: CASTLWDRGFTGELFF. The rearrangement joins TRBV7-2 to TRBJ2-2, with 10 bases fitting TRBD1. The CDR3 spans 16 residues. V lost 7 bases and J lost 4; bases outside the gene matches: 9. Germline assignment: CDR1 SGHTA and CDR2 FQGNSA. The full variable domain, in which reference TRBV7-2 and TRBJ2-2 provide the parts outside the CDR3, is GAGVSQSPSNKVTEKGKDVELRCDPISGHTALYWYRQSLGQGLEFLIYFQGNSAPDKSGLPSDRFSAERTGGSVSTLTIQRTQQEDSAVYLCASTLWDRGFTGELFFGEGSRLTVL.